This is a list of T cell receptor beta chains from one sample in a study of circulating CD8 cells and anti-PD-1 response in melanoma. TCRdb redid the calling of the reads with MiXCR, one entry per CDR3 protein. The profile covers 400 or so distinct CDR3 sequences, with approximately 8% appearing a single time and approximately 70% taken by the ten largest. The material sequenced was CD8+ T cells from PBMCs, taken at baseline or after one month of anti-PD-1 therapy (not recorded which). The receptors were sampled from a human donor with melanoma. The CDR3 runs from the conserved cysteine through the conserved F or W. The order of the fields is J gene, clone size, V gene, D gene, CDR3 protein, CDR3 DNA. The D gene is left open where the match is weak. A row's size may be missing; if present it is once, few, many or a size class.

J gene: TRBJ2-7
clone size: NA
V gene: TRBV28
D gene: TRBD2
CDR3 protein: CASSFLAGGSCEQYF
CDR3 DNA: TGTGCCAGCAGTTTTTTGGCGGGAGGTTCCTGCGAGCAGTACTTC

J gene: TRBJ2-7
clone size: medium-sized
V gene: TRBV28
D gene: NA
CDR3 protein: CASSLTVTLMSGTRANEQYF
CDR3 DNA: TGTGCCAGCAGCTTGACAGTCACTCTGATGAGCGGGACACGGGCCAACGAGCAGTACTTC

J gene: TRBJ2-1
clone size: large
V gene: TRBV19
D gene: NA
CDR3 protein: CASGRQVTGQVYNEQFF
CDR3 DNA: TGTGCCAGCGGGCGGCAGGTCACGGGACAAGTTTACAATGAGCAGTTCTTC

J gene: TRBJ1-3
clone size: medium-sized
V gene: TRBV20-1
D gene: NA
CDR3 protein: CSARDHARSGNTIYF
CDR3 DNA: TGCAGTGCTAGAGATCACGCCCGCTCTGGAAACACCATATATTTT

J gene: TRBJ2-2
clone size: large
V gene: TRBV5-8
D gene: NA
CDR3 protein: CASSRPGTNTGELFF
CDR3 DNA: TGTGCCAGCAGCCGTCCCGGGACGAACACCGGGGAGCTGTTTTTT

J gene: TRBJ2-2
clone size: NA
V gene: TRBV28
D gene: TRBD2
CDR3 protein: CASRPWVAGAEGAGELFF
CDR3 DNA: TGTGCCAGCAGGCCCTGGGTAGCGGGAGCGGAAGGTGCCGGGGAGCTGTTTTTT

J gene: TRBJ2-6
clone size: medium-sized
V gene: TRBV19
D gene: NA
CDR3 protein: CASSIEGGSGANVLTF
CDR3 DNA: TGTGCCAGTAGTATAGAAGGGGGATCAGGGGCCAACGTCCTGACTTTC

J gene: TRBJ2-3
clone size: medium-sized
V gene: TRBV28
D gene: TRBD2
CDR3 protein: CASSSRLAGADTQYF
CDR3 DNA: TGTGCCAGCAGTTCCCGGCTAGCGGGAGCCGATACGCAGTATTTT

J gene: TRBJ2-5
clone size: hyperexpanded
V gene: TRBV27
D gene: NA
CDR3 protein: CASSLGSGFATQYF
CDR3 DNA: TGTGCCAGCAGTTTAGGATCAGGATTTGCGACCCAGTACTTC

J gene: TRBJ2-2
clone size: medium-sized
V gene: TRBV7-2
D gene: TRBD2
CDR3 protein: CASSPRGTSGERATGELFF
CDR3 DNA: TGTGCCAGCAGCCCCCGCGGGACTAGCGGGGAGCGAGCCACCGGGGAGCTGTTTTTT

J gene: TRBJ2-1
clone size: medium-sized
V gene: TRBV6-4
D gene: TRBD2
CDR3 protein: CASSDSTSGSNEQFF
CDR3 DNA: TGTGCCAGCAGTGACTCGACTAGCGGGAGTAATGAGCAGTTCTTC

J gene: TRBJ2-7
clone size: medium-sized
V gene: TRBV27
D gene: NA
CDR3 protein: CASSLSGASGYEQYF
CDR3 DNA: TGTGCCAGCAGTCTCTCAGGGGCTAGCGGCTACGAGCAGTACTTC

J gene: TRBJ2-7
clone size: medium-sized
V gene: TRBV29-1
D gene: NA
CDR3 protein: CSAQRMGSYEQYF
CDR3 DNA: TGCAGCGCCCAGCGGATGGGGAGCTACGAGCAGTACTTC

J gene: TRBJ2-7
clone size: large
V gene: TRBV28
D gene: NA
CDR3 protein: CASSYPPGEQYF
CDR3 DNA: TGTGCCAGCAGTTATCCACCGGGGGAGCAGTACTTC

J gene: TRBJ2-2
clone size: large
V gene: TRBV6-5
D gene: NA
CDR3 protein: CASSWNIGGELFF
CDR3 DNA: TGTGCCAGCAGTTGGAACATAGGCGGGGAGCTGTTTTTT

J gene: TRBJ2-1
clone size: medium-sized
V gene: TRBV20-1
D gene: NA
CDR3 protein: CSALPWSYNEQFF
CDR3 DNA: TGCAGTGCTCTTCCCTGGTCCTACAATGAGCAGTTCTTC

J gene: TRBJ2-7
clone size: NA
V gene: TRBV4-2
D gene: NA
CDR3 protein: CASSQDVGAPYEQYF
CDR3 DNA: TGTGCCAGCAGCCAAGATGTGGGGGCCCCGTACGAGCAGTACTTC

J gene: TRBJ2-7
clone size: large
V gene: TRBV20-1
D gene: TRBD2
CDR3 protein: CSARVAGGIYEQYF
CDR3 DNA: TGCAGTGCTAGAGTTGCGGGAGGGATCTACGAGCAGTACTTC

J gene: TRBJ2-5
clone size: large
V gene: TRBV9
D gene: TRBD1
CDR3 protein: CASSPGTGRETQYF
CDR3 DNA: TGTGCCAGCAGCCCGGGGACAGGGAGGGAGACCCAGTACTTC

J gene: TRBJ2-2
clone size: large
V gene: TRBV28
D gene: NA
CDR3 protein: CASSPRNGGELFF
CDR3 DNA: TGTGCCAGCAGCCCTCGTAACGGCGGGGAGCTGTTTTTT

J gene: TRBJ2-7
clone size: NA
V gene: TRBV25-1
D gene: NA
CDR3 protein: CASSSRRGNNEQYF
CDR3 DNA: TGTGCCAGCAGTTCAAGGAGAGGGAACAACGAGCAGTACTTC

J gene: TRBJ1-3
clone size: NA
V gene: TRBV9
D gene: NA
CDR3 protein: CASSVGQLNSGNTIYF
CDR3 DNA: TGTGCCAGCAGCGTAGGACAGTTAAACTCTGGAAACACCATATATTTT

J gene: TRBJ2-2
clone size: large
V gene: TRBV29-1
D gene: NA
CDR3 protein: CSVVSLASPGELFF
CDR3 DNA: TGCAGCGTTGTGAGCCTAGCGTCTCCCGGGGAGCTGTTTTTT

J gene: TRBJ1-3
clone size: medium-sized
V gene: TRBV20-1
D gene: NA
CDR3 protein: CSARDAGSSGNTIYF
CDR3 DNA: TGCAGTGCTAGGGACGCAGGGAGCTCTGGAAACACCATATATTTT

J gene: TRBJ2-1
clone size: large
V gene: TRBV19
D gene: TRBD1
CDR3 protein: CASTHIPGAGQGDNEQFF
CDR3 DNA: TGTGCCAGTACCCATATACCAGGGGCAGGACAGGGAGACAATGAGCAGTTCTTC

J gene: TRBJ2-1
clone size: medium-sized
V gene: TRBV5-4
D gene: TRBD2
CDR3 protein: CASSLGLAGPNEQFF
CDR3 DNA: TGTGCCAGCAGCTTGGGACTAGCGGGACCCAATGAGCAGTTCTTC

J gene: TRBJ2-1
clone size: medium-sized
V gene: TRBV24-1
D gene: NA
CDR3 protein: CATSAGNEQFF
CDR3 DNA: TGTGCCACCAGTGCGGGCAATGAGCAGTTCTTC

J gene: TRBJ2-5
clone size: large
V gene: TRBV27
D gene: TRBD2
CDR3 protein: CASSEGLAGLQETQYF
CDR3 DNA: TGTGCCAGCAGTGAGGGACTAGCGGGCTTACAAGAGACCCAGTACTTC

J gene: TRBJ1-5
clone size: NA
V gene: TRBV28
D gene: NA
CDR3 protein: CASSSGDFWSLNF
CDR3 DNA: TGTGCCAGCAGTTCCGGGGACTTTTGGAGTTTGAATTTT

J gene: TRBJ2-3
clone size: NA
V gene: TRBV21-1
D gene: NA
CDR3 protein: CASSVATPFPRAADTQYF
CDR3 DNA: TGTGCCAGCTCTGTTGCCACTCCCTTCCCCCGCGCCGCAGATACGCAGTATTTT